This T cell receptor (beta chain) was sequenced during a study of spatial heterogeneity in lung cancer. Whole-study results and caveats: Ubiquitous expanded tumor TCRs surfaced in blood more at resection than they did at follow-up.

The CDR3 has 13 amino acids. V lost 9 bases and J lost 5, with 11 bases in between. The V gene's germline CDR1 is WSHSY and CDR2 SAAADI. TCR cDNA molecules were tagged individually, and each one carried a unique molecular identifier. TCRdb reprocessed the 5' RACE reads with MiXCR, giving one entry per CDR3 protein. The data hold about 38,000 distinct CDR3 sequences, with around 5.8% observed a single time. Comments on this clonotype: Its antigen is as yet unknown. A read error may explain this, as a much larger clone is one base away.

Described time point: sample taken at primary tumor resection. Material for sequencing was whole RNA from tumor, nontumor lung or frozen PBMC, left unsorted. The donor population consisted of some 67 patients with untreated, early-stage non-small cell lung cancer. The chain has TRBV10-2 and TRBJ1-6, with D uncertain. The clonotype originates from a male donor with early-stage non-small cell lung cancer. The specimen comprised PBMCs, sampled at surgery. CDR3 sequence: CASQVSDNSPLHF. CDR3 coding DNA: TGCGCCAGTCAGGTCAGTGATAATTCACCCCTCCACTTT.